The rows below give T cell receptor beta chains drawn from one sample of a study of T cells in narcolepsy. The method was immunoSEQ multiplex PCR; TCRdb's version includes in-frame clones alone and lacks a portion of them. The table records tens of thousands of clones, 75% to 90% of them present only once. Sequencing input: memory (CD45RA-) CD4+ T cells from blood. Source of these receptors: a human donor in good health. The CDR3 runs from the conserved cysteine through the conserved F or W. D genes are given only for firm matches. Size tells how often a clone was seen (once, few, many) or the class of an expanded clone, and some rows leave it out.

len | j_gene | v_gene | abundance | d_gene | CDR3nt | CDR3aa
13 | TRBJ2-3 | TRBV9 | - | - | TGTGCCAGCAGCGTAGGGCCGCCAGATACGCAGTATTTT | CASSVGPPDTQYF
13 | TRBJ2-5 | TRBV5-4 | - | - | TGTGCCAGCAGCTTGACTAGACAAGAGACCCAGTACTTC | CASSLTRQETQYF
15 | TRBJ2-2 | TRBV2 | - | TRBD1 | TGTGCCAGCAGAGTCGGGACAGCGAACACCGGGGAGCTGTTTTTT | CASRVGTANTGELFF
12 | TRBJ1-2 | TRBV6-5 | - | - | TGTGCCAGCAGCAAGACGGGCGGGGGGTACACCTTC | CASSKTGGGYTF
16 | TRBJ2-1 | TRBV5-4 | - | - | TGTGCCAGCAGCTTGGGAGGGACCTCCTCCCCCAATGAGCAGTTCTTC | CASSLGGTSSPNEQFF
15 | TRBJ2-5 | TRBV6-1 | - | TRBD2 | TGTGCCAGCTTCCTGCCGGGACTAGGACAAGAGACCCAGTACTTC | CASFLPGLGQETQYF
15 | TRBJ2-1 | TRBV9 | - | TRBD1 | TGTGCCAGCAGCACCGGGACAGCATCCTACAATGAGCAGTTCTTC | CASSTGTASYNEQFF
15 | TRBJ2-7 | TRBV5-1 | - | - | TGCGCCAGCAGCTTGGGCGGGGGCCCTTCCTACGAGCAGTACTTC | CASSLGGGPSYEQYF
14 | TRBJ2-7 | TRBV6-5 | - | TRBD2 | TGTGCCAGCAGGGACCCTAGCGGGTCCTACGAGCAGTACTTC | CASRDPSGSYEQYF
13 | TRBJ1-1 | TRBV5-1 | - | TRBD1 | TGCGCCTCCCGAGTCGGACAGGCCACTGAAGCTTTCTTT | CASRVGQATEAFF
11 | TRBJ1-1 | TRBV6-6 | - | - | TGTGCCAGCAGTTACGGGACTGAAGCTTTCTTT | CASSYGTEAFF
14 | TRBJ2-4 | TRBV2 | - | - | TGTGCCAGCAGTCCGGGGTGGACCAAAAACATTCAGTACTTC | CASSPGWTKNIQYF
13 | TRBJ2-7 | TRBV5-1 | - | TRBD2 | TGCGCCAGCAGCCACGGACTAGGCTACGAGCAGTACTTC | CASSHGLGYEQYF
16 | TRBJ2-7 | TRBV6-6 | - | - | TGTGCCAGCAGTTACTCGAACTGGGGTCTCGCGCTCGAGCAGTACTTC | CASSYSNWGLALEQYF
13 | TRBJ1-1 | TRBV6-6 | - | TRBD1 | TGTGCCAGCACGGACAGGGGGAGGACTGAAGCTTTCTTT | CASTDRGRTEAFF
15 | TRBJ2-2 | TRBV2 | few | - | TGTGCCAGCAGCGCCCGGGCTGCCAACACCGGGGAGCTGTTTTTT | CASSARAANTGELFF
13 | TRBJ2-7 | TRBV9 | - | TRBD1 | TGTGCCAGCAGCGCCCAGGGGGCTACCGAGCAGTACTTC | CASSAQGATEQYF
16 | TRBJ1-3 | TRBV28 | - | - | TGTGCCAGCTCAGCCTCCGGGCAGGTGGGGGGAAACACCATATATTTT | CASSASGQVGGNTIYF
12 | TRBJ2-7 | TRBV6-5 | - | - | TGTGCCAGCAGTTACCCGGACTACGAGCAGTACTTC | CASSYPDYEQYF
15 | TRBJ2-2 | TRBV5-1 | few | - | TGCGCCAGCAGCCCGGGAGAAACCGGACCCGGGGAGCTGTTTTTT | CASSPGETGPGELFF
16 | TRBJ2-5 | TRBV7-6 | - | - | TGTGCCAGCAGCAAGCTGACCGGGACACCACAAGAGACCCAGTACTTC | CASSKLTGTPQETQYF
16 | TRBJ1-3 | TRBV9 | once | - | TGTGCCAGCAGCGTAGATCCGGGAATCTCTGGAAACACCATATATTTT | CASSVDPGISGNTIYF
13 | TRBJ2-3 | TRBV7-6 | - | - | TGTGCCAGCAGCGCAGGCTTTCGCGATACGCAGTATTTT | CASSAGFRDTQYF
18 | TRBJ2-2 | TRBV7-3 | - | TRBD2 | TGTGCCAGCAGCTTAAGACTAGCGGGGGCTTTGAACACCGGGGAGCTGTTTTTT | CASSLRLAGALNTGELFF
16 | TRBJ2-2 | TRBV5-1 | - | - | TGCGCCAGCAGCTGGGGACACCACCCGAACACCGGGGAGCTGTTTTTT | CASSWGHHPNTGELFF
16 | TRBJ1-5 | TRBV5-6 | - | - | TGTGCCAGCAGCTTGGCCGCAGGGGCTAGCAATCAGCCCCAGCATTTT | CASSLAAGASNQPQHF
15 | TRBJ1-1 | TRBV28 | - | TRBD1 | TGTGCCAGCAGTCAAAACAGGGGGATGAACACTGAAGCTTTCTTT | CASSQNRGMNTEAFF
15 | TRBJ1-6 | TRBV7-9 | - | - | TGTGCCAGCACCCCTGGGAGCGCTCCTAATTCACCCCTCCACTTT | CASTPGSAPNSPLHF
15 | TRBJ1-1 | TRBV18 | - | - | TGTGCCAGCTCACCCGACGACAGCTGGAACACTGAAGCTTTCTTT | CASSPDDSWNTEAFF
15 | TRBJ2-3 | TRBV6-1 | - | - | TGTGCCAGCACCCCCGGATTTGGGGGCCCAGATACGCAGTATTTT | CASTPGFGGPDTQYF
12 | TRBJ2-7 | TRBV10-1 | - | - | TGCGCCAGCAGTGTTAACCCCCCCGAGCAGTACTTC | CASSVNPPEQYF
14 | TRBJ2-3 | TRBV13 | - | - | TGTGCCAGCAGCCGGGACGGAGGGAGAGATACGCAGTATTTT | CASSRDGGRDTQYF
19 | TRBJ2-6 | TRBV9 | - | - | TGTGCCAGCAGCCCCACGATGGGGGGCGCGGGGTCTGGGGCCAACGTCCTGACTTTC | CASSPTMGGAGSGANVLTF
16 | TRBJ2-1 | TRBV11-1 | - | TRBD2 | TGTGCCAGCAGCTCCGGGACTAGCGGGAGAGACTATGAGCAGTTCTTC | CASSSGTSGRDYEQFF
14 | TRBJ2-2 | TRBV7-3 | - | TRBD1 | TGTGCCAGCAGCTCGACAGGGCCCGCCGGGGAGCTGTTTTTT | CASSSTGPAGELFF
15 | TRBJ2-5 | TRBV14 | - | - | TGTGCCAGCAGCCAAGAAATTGGGGGTGGGGAGACCCAGTACTTC | CASSQEIGGGETQYF
16 | TRBJ2-3 | TRBV4-3 | few | - | TGCGCCAGCAGCCAACGTAGCGGAATTAGCACAGATACGCAGTATTTT | CASSQRSGISTDTQYF
12 | TRBJ2-7 | TRBV2 | - | - | TGTGCCAGCCTACCGGGGGGCCACGAGCAGTACTTC | CASLPGGHEQYF
13 | TRBJ2-3 | TRBV6-5 | few | - | TGTGCCAGCTCGGGGTTTAGGACAGATACGCAGTATTTT | CASSGFRTDTQYF
17 | TRBJ2-3 | TRBV18 | - | TRBD2 | TGTGCCAGCTCACCGGGGACTAGCGGGGGGACAGCAGATACGCAGTATTTT | CASSPGTSGGTADTQYF
18 | TRBJ2-5 | TRBV6-1 | - | - | TGTGCCAGCAGTGAACAACCCCTGTCTCTAGGGACCCAAGAGACCCAGTACTTC | CASSEQPLSLGTQETQYF
16 | TRBJ2-1 | TRBV28 | - | - | TGTGCCAGCAGTTTCTCCGGAAAAGGGTCCTACAATGAGCAGTTCTTC | CASSFSGKGSYNEQFF
14 | TRBJ1-2 | TRBV15 | - | - | TGTGCCACCGGGAAGAGGCGGGGGAACTATGGCTACACCTTC | CATGKRRGNYGYTF
15 | TRBJ2-3 | TRBV7-3 | few | TRBD2 | TGTGCCAGCAGCTCCGTAGCGGGACCCACAGATACGCAGTATTTT | CASSSVAGPTDTQYF
14 | TRBJ1-6 | TRBV6-5 | - | TRBD1 | TGTGCCAGCAGTAACAGGGGTAGGGATTCACCCCTCCACTTT | CASSNRGRDSPLHF